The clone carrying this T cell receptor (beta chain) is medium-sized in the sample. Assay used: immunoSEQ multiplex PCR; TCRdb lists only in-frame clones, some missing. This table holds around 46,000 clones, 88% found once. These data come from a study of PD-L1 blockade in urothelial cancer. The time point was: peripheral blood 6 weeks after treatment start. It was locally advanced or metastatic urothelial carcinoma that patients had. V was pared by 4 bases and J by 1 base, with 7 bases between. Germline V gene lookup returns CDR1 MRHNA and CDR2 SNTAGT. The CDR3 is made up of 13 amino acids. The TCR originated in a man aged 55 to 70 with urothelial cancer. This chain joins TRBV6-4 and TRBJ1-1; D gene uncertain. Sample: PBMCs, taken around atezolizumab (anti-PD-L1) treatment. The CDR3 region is CASSAHSNTEAFF. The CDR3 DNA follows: TGTGCCAGCAGTGCTCACTCGAACACTGAAGCTTTCTTT.